This T cell receptor (beta chain) was retrieved from a study of blood T cell repertoires in COVID-19 (dated by TCRdb to 2018 to 2020). With regard to the full study: Samples covering the acute and convalescent phases of COVID-19 were provided by collaborators in the United States, Italy and Spain. The material from the prospective study consisted of cDNA or gDNA derived from T cells, B-cell-depleted T cells, or PBMCs. Subjects who had been exposed to COVID-19, were actively infected with it, or had recovered from it provided the deeply sampled blood TCRbeta repertoires that made up the dataset. The repertoires were made available in a free public database intended to serve as a resource for research on the immune response to SARS-CoV-2. The samples were drawn from two sources: the first 160 participants of the ongoing ImmuneRACE study, and about 1,300 subjects contributed by 6 global collaborators. The sample metadata nearly always contained a de-identified subject ID, COVID-19 status, age in years and sex. Where available, HLA class I and class II types were obtained from metadata supplied by the sample provider rather than from assay-based typing. Study-wide findings and limitations: The quantity of clinical and demographic metadata differed by source and by participant and was supplied without curation.

Samples from volunteer blood donors who had recovered from COVID-19 were contributed by a second Seattle source. Each collaborating institution followed its own protocols to collect whole blood in K2EDTA tubes. For TCRbeta analysis, collaborator samples were shipped as frozen whole blood, as isolated PBMCs, or as DNA extracted from either sample type. The germline V gene encodes CDR1 DFQATT and CDR2 SNEGSKA (reference sequence). Trimming at the junction amounts to 3 bases on V and 5 bases on J, and the germline ends lie 10 bases apart. The CDR3 goes from the cysteine to the phenylalanine over 13 residues. The CDR3 DNA has 39 bases and is translated from base 1. The immunoSEQ Assay, a bias-controlled multiplex PCR, was used to amplify TCRbeta CDR3 regions from genomic DNA. On the authors' methods: The number of nucleated cells in each sample was estimated by amplification of reference gene primers within the assay. To quantify the absolute abundance of each unique TCRbeta CDR3 rearrangement, sequence reads were collapsed and filtered. For each sample, productive Simpson clonality was calculated by taking the square root of Simpson's diversity index across productive rearrangements. Drawn from immuneACCESS, this table holds only the in-frame rearrangements with V and J called that TCRdb kept. Clones are partly lost; checked studies trace under half to an unresolved V gene and leave the rest unexplained. V and J calls and clone size are copied from that table; D and trimming were computed from the DNA. The sample table holds approximately 130,000 clones, of which approximately 83% were seen once. The ten most abundant clones make up about 18% of the sample.

As a fraction of the sample, this clone is medium-sized (0.01 to 0.1%). It has no known antigen specificity. Base quality data are lacking; no much larger clone is found one base away. The sequenced material came from peripheral blood. Recombination connected TRBV20-1 to TRBJ2-2, with a tentative D gene TRBD2 over 6 matching bases. This receptor was obtained from a woman in her 50s who had recovered from COVID-19. The CDR3 protein sequence reads: CSASPGVTGELFF. The nucleotides read TGCAGTGCTAGTCCGGGGGTGACCGGGGAGCTGTTTTTT.